Given below is one T cell receptor beta chain in context. Its antigen is not known. CDR3 length equals 12 residues. V lost 5 bases and J lost 0, with 5 bases in between. Germline V gives CDR1 SQVTM, CDR2 ANQGSEA. This sample is part of a study of cytomegalovirus exposure and HLA in healthy donors. A roughly 120-subject validation cohort, separate from the 666-subject first cohort, supplied the donors. TCRdb's table, derived via immunoSEQ multiplex PCR, lists solely in-frame clones and lacks some. The sample lists around 230,000 clones; roughly 86% were seen once. Study-level points and caveats: Listed as cytomegalovirus-associated were 170 or so TCR beta chains.

The chain carries TRBV29-1 and TRBJ1-3, with D unclear. The TCR comes from a woman in her twenties or thirties in good health and CMV-seropositive. The sample was PBMCs. The CDR3, as DNA: TGCAGCGTTCAGATCTCTGGAAACACCATATATTTT. This sequence encodes CSVQISGNTIYF. The full variable domain, in which reference TRBV29-1 and TRBJ1-3 provide the parts outside the CDR3, is SAVISQKPSRDICQRGTSLTIQCQVDSQVTMMFWYRQQPGQSLTLIATANQGSEATYESGFVIDKFPISRPNLTFSTLTVSNMSPEDSSIYLCSVQISGNTIYFGEGSWLTVV.